This T cell receptor (beta chain) was sequenced during a study of blood T cell repertoires in COVID-19. Study details: The study drew acute and convalescent COVID-19 samples from the United States, Italy and Spain. The cDNA or gDNA used as material had been derived from T cells, B-cell-depleted T cells, or PBMCs.

Looked up from germline, CDR1 is MDHEN and CDR2 is SYDVKM. The CDR3 runs to 12 residues. With 3 bases removed from V and 8 bases from J, the gap between germline ends came to 9 bases. Authors' data handling: Estimates of nucleated cell counts were drawn from the amplification of reference gene primers. Method: immunoSEQ multiplex PCR; TCRdb's copy keeps in-frame clones and lacks some. The V and J calls and clone size come from that table; D and trimming were worked out from the DNA. The sample lists hundreds of thousands of clones; approximately 86% were seen once. The V and J genes are TRBV28 and TRBJ2-3; D is unresolved. Sequenced: peripheral blood. This TCR derives from a man aged 65 to 85 with acute or convalescent COVID-19. CDR3 sequence (DNA): TGTGCCAGCAGTTTCTATATTGGTACGCAGTATTTT. Protein: CASSFYIGTQYF.